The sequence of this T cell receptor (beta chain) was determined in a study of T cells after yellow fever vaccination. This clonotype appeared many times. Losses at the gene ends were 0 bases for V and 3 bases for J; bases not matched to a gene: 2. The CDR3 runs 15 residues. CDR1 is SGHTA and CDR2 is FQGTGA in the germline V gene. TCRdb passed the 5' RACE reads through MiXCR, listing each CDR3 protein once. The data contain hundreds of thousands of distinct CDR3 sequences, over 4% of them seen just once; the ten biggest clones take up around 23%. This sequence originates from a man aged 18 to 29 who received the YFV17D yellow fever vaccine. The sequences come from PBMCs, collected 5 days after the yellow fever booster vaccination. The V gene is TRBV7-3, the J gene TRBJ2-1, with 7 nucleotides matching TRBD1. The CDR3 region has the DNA TGTGCCAGCAGCTTAACAGGGGGCTACTACAATGAGCAGTTCTTC. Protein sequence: CASSLTGGYYNEQFF. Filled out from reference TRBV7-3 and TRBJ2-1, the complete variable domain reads GAGVSQTPSNKVTEKGKYVELRCDPISGHTALYWYRQSLGQGPEFLIYFQGTGAADDSGLPNDRFFAVRPEGSVSTLKIQRTERGDSAVYLCASSLTGGYYNEQFFGPGTRLTVL.